These 27 T cell receptor beta chains share one sample of origin, sequenced in a study of technical replicates of blood from a handful of donors. The repertoire was sequenced with immunoSEQ multiplex PCR; TCRdb's copy has only in-frame clones and lacks some. The profile shows about 70,000 clones, more than 85% of them singletons. The sample comprised T cells isolated from PBMCs. The receptors shown here come from a human donor in good health.

This clone was seen a single time. The chain carries TRBV5-5 and TRBJ1-5; perhaps TRBD1 as D (6 bases). V lost 0 bases, J lost 5 bases, and 6 bases lay in between. Germline V gene sequence: CDR1 SGHKS, CDR2 YYEKEE (reference sequence). CDR3 length equals 13 residues. The DNA for the CDR3 is TGTGCCAGCAGCTTGGCAGGGGATCAGCCCCAGCATTTT. Translated: CASSLAGDQPQHF.

The V call is TRBV19, the J call TRBJ1-5, with 10 bases aligning to TRBD1. This CDR3 is built from 17 residues. CDR1 and CDR2 (germline): LNHDA, SQIVND (reference sequence). J was trimmed by 5 bases and V by 1 base; bases with no gene match: 8. The DNA of the CDR3 is TGTGCCAGTAGTATAGGGGGACAGGGGCTACCTTATCAGCCCCAGCATTTT. Its protein product is CASSIGGQGLPYQPQHF.

The count of this clone is one. This sequence joins TRBV19 and TRBJ2-7, with 8 bases matching TRBD1. The CDR3 is 17 residues long. The germline CDR1 and CDR2 sequences are LNHDA and SQIVND (reference sequence). J gave up 5 bases and V 1 base, and 13 bases lay outside the gene matches. The CDR3: CASSIGETGVFADEQYF. CDR3 sequence (DNA): TGTGCCAGTAGTATAGGGGAGACAGGGGTCTTCGCGGACGAGCAGTACTTC.

The chain uses TRBV6-5 and TRBJ2-7, with 7 bases lining up with TRBD2. Per the germline V gene, CDR1 is MNHEY and CDR2 is SVGAGI. This CDR3 has 15 residues. After removal of 6 bases from V and 0 bases from J, the junction contained 8 bases not matched to a gene. The CDR3 nucleotides are TGTGCCAGCAGCTTAGCGGGCATGAGCTCCTACGAGCAGTACTTC. As protein: CASSLAGMSSYEQYF.

The V gene is TRBV28, the J gene TRBJ2-6; 13 nucleotides agree with TRBD2. The CDR3 is made up of 18 amino acids. The germline V gene has CDR1 MDHEN and CDR2 SYDVKM. After removal of 4 bases from V and 0 bases from J, the junction contained 3 bases not matched to a gene. The CDR3 bases are TGTGCCAGCAGTTCGGGACTAGCGGGGCTCTCTGGGGCCAACGTCCTGACTTTC. Protein: CASSSGLAGLSGANVLTF.

The rearrangement links TRBV27 to TRBJ2-1; 9 positions agree with TRBD2. Trimming took 3 bases from V and 9 from J; bases not matched to a gene: 9. The CDR3 consists of 15 residues. The germline gives CDR1 MNHEY, CDR2 SMNVEV (reference sequence). The CDR3 sequence: CASSFPGLAAAEQFF. Written as DNA, the CDR3 is TGTGCCAGCAGTTTCCCGGGACTAGCAGCGGCTGAGCAGTTCTTC.

The CDR3 region is CAFSLSSYEQYF. CDR3 coding DNA: TGTGCCTTTAGTCTCTCCTCCTACGAGCAGTACTTC. The chain joins TRBV30 to TRBJ2-7, with D unclear. The V and J ends lost 7 bases and 0 bases respectively, with 10 bases between them. Germline V CDR1 and CDR2: GTSNPN, SVGIG (reference sequence). The CDR3 has 12 amino acids.

The genes are TRBV19 and TRBJ2-7, with TRBD2 identical over 11 bases. This CDR3 has 15 amino acids. In germline, CDR1 is LNHDA, CDR2 SQIVND (reference sequence). V was clipped by 6 bases and J by 7 bases; unmatched bases: 11. The CDR3 DNA sequence: TGTGCCAGTAGCTTACTTAGCGGGGGGGCTGGGGAGCAGTACTTC. This codes for CASSLLSGGAGEQYF.

The rearrangement joins TRBV13 to TRBJ2-7; 8 bases match TRBD1. The CDR3 extends over 14 amino acids. Germline-derived CDR1 and CDR2 are PRHDT and FYEKMQ (reference sequence). Unmatched junction bases numbered 6, after V lost 5 bases and J lost 3 bases. CDR3 nucleotide sequence: TGTGCCAGCAGCCCCCGGGACAGGTTCTACGAGCAGTACTTC. Translation: CASSPRDRFYEQYF.

This clone was detected once. This chain links TRBV29-1 with TRBJ2-5; 9 bases are a match to TRBD2. The CDR3 extends over 13 amino acids. Trimming took 4 bases from V and 2 from J; bases not matched to a gene: 2. Germline V lookup: CDR1 SQVTM, CDR2 ANQGSEA. CDR3 coding DNA: TGCAGCGTTGCGCTAGCGGGACAAGAGACCCAGTACTTC. As protein: CSVALAGQETQYF.

CDR3 region: CASSEGGTSGRDNEQFF. The CDR3 nucleotides read TGTGCCAGCAGTGAAGGAGGGACTAGCGGGAGGGATAATGAGCAGTTCTTC. The rearrangement uses TRBV2 and TRBJ2-1; 16 nucleotides align to TRBD2. Trimming removed 1 base from V and 7 bases from J; junction bases left unmatched: 4. The CDR3 spans 17 residues. CDR1 is SNHLY, CDR2 FYNNEI, per germline.

The chain uses TRBV29-1 and TRBJ2-3, with 7 bases lining up with TRBD2. The J segment lost 0 bases and the V segment lost 1 base, leaving 1 base of the junction unmatched. The CDR3 runs to 14 residues. Per the germline V gene, CDR1 is SQVTM and CDR2 is ANQGSEA. The CDR3 DNA sequence: TGCAGCGTTGAAGTGCGGGGGAGCACAGATACGCAGTATTTT. Its translation is CSVEVRGSTDTQYF.

The rearrangement uses TRBV7-9 and TRBJ1-2; tentative D call: TRBD1 (6 bases). The V gene lost 3 bases and the J gene lost 4 bases, with 12 bases spanning the gap. Germline CDR1 SEHNR, CDR2 FQNEAQ (reference sequence). This CDR3 comprises 14 residues. The CDR3 DNA reads as TGTGCCAGCAGCTTCGGGGGGCAGATCTATGGCTACACCTTC. Amino acids: CASSFGGQIYGYTF.

This clone rates as medium-sized. The CDR3 sequence: CASSQDGDSYSNQPQHF. Here the CDR3 DNA reads TGCGCCAGCAGCCAAGATGGGGACAGCTATAGCAATCAGCCCCAGCATTTT. V is TRBV4-1 and J is TRBJ1-5; the match to TRBD1 covers 7 bases. From germline, CDR1 is MGHRA and CDR2 YSYEKL. The CDR3 consists of 17 residues. With V trimmed by 0 bases and J by 0 bases, 5 bases remained unmatched.

This clone was seen a single time. V is TRBV7-9 and J is TRBJ1-1; D uncertain. The ends were cut back, 1 base at V and 1 base at J, with 7 bases in the middle. This CDR3 spans 14 amino acids. Germline-derived CDR1 and CDR2 are SEHNR and FQNEAQ (reference sequence). Written as DNA, the CDR3 is TGTGCCAGCAGCTTAGATGGCTGGAACACTGAAGCTTTCTTT. Residues: CASSLDGWNTEAFF.

This chain connects TRBV5-6 to TRBJ2-7, with no clear D. Germline values: CDR1 SGHDT, CDR2 YYEEEE. This CDR3 has 12 residues. Trimming stripped 0 bases from V and 4 bases from J, with 5 bases between. In DNA, the CDR3 is TGTGCCAGCAGCTTGGCAACTTACGAGCAGTACTTC. Translation: CASSLATYEQYF.

This chain connects TRBV4-2 to TRBJ2-3; D perhaps matches TRBD2 (5 bases). The V gene lost 0 bases and the J gene lost 0 bases, with 10 bases spanning the gap. CDR3 length: 16 residues. The germline gives CDR1 LGHNA, CDR2 YNFKEQ. In DNA form, the CDR3 reads TGTGCCAGCAGCCAAGATCCGGGCGGGAGCACAGATACGCAGTATTTT. It is translated as CASSQDPGGSTDTQYF.

This chain links TRBV5-6 with TRBJ1-4; a possible D gene is TRBD1 (6 bases). V lost 3 bases and J 0 bases, leaving 18 bases between the germline ends. The germline V gene encodes CDR1 SGHDT and CDR2 YYEEEE. The CDR3 runs to 18 residues. The CDR3 region is CASSSFRTAVTTNEKLFF. CDR3 coding DNA: TGTGCCAGCAGCTCTTTTAGGACAGCTGTTACAACTAATGAAAAACTGTTTTTT. Together with reference TRBV5-6 and TRBJ1-4, the CDR3 gives the full variable domain: DAGVTQSPTHLIKTRGQQVTLRCSPKSGHDTVSWYQQALGQGPQFIFQYYEEEERQRGNFPDRFSGHQFPNYSSELNVNALLLGDSALYLCASSSFRTAVTTNEKLFFGSGTQLSVL.

This sequence joins TRBV6-6 and TRBJ1-5, with D possibly being TRBD1 (5 bases). The V gene lost 7 bases and the J gene lost 3 bases, with 16 bases spanning the gap. The germline V gene has CDR1 MNHNY and CDR2 SVGAGI (reference sequence). The CDR3 spans 15 residues. CDR3 sequence (DNA): TGTGCCAGCACCCCTACGGGGGGGTTCAATCAGCCCCAGCATTTT. This codes for CASTPTGGFNQPQHF.

Here the CDR3 reads CASSLNRGQGAGANVLTF. The CDR3 nucleotides read TGTGCCAGCAGCTTAAACAGGGGACAGGGTGCTGGGGCCAACGTCCTGACTTTC. The chain links TRBV7-9 to TRBJ2-6; TRBD1 matches 9 bases. J gave up 2 bases and V 2 bases, and 7 bases lay outside the gene matches. The CDR3 length is 18 residues. Germline V gives CDR1 SEHNR, CDR2 FQNEAQ (reference sequence). Full variable domain (rest looked up from reference TRBV7-9 and TRBJ2-6): DTGVSQNPRHKITKRGQNVTFRCDPISEHNRLYWYRQTLGQGPEFLTYFQNEAQLEKSRLLSDRFSAERPKGSFSTLEIQRTEQGDSAMYLCASSLNRGQGAGANVLTFGAGSRLTVL.

A single count supports this clone. V and J are TRBV4-1 and TRBJ2-7; TRBD2 might be the D (5 bases). Looked up from germline, CDR1 is MGHRA and CDR2 is YSYEKL. V was shortened by 4 bases and J by 3 bases, with 13 bases between the two germline ends. The CDR3 runs to 14 residues. CDR3 region: CASSLVSEGYEQYF. The DNA for the CDR3 is TGCGCCAGCAGCCTGGTTTCCGAGGGCTACGAGCAGTACTTC.

The chain carries TRBV11-3 and TRBJ2-5, with D perhaps TRBD1 (6 bases). Germline V gene sequence: CDR1 SGHNT, CDR2 YENEEA. The ends were cut back, 4 bases at V and 3 bases at J, with 12 bases in the middle. The CDR3 has 14 amino acids. The CDR3 DNA sequence: TGTGCCAGCAGCTCAGGGGTATCGGAAGAGACCCAGTACTTC. It is translated as CASSSGVSEETQYF.

The count of this clone is one. The sample carries other DNA sequences with the same CDR3. The V and J genes are TRBV30 and TRBJ2-7; 8 positions match TRBD2. Germline loops: CDR1 GTSNPN, CDR2 SVGIG (reference sequence). Trimming cost V 0 bases and J 4 bases; bases outside gene matches: 2. This CDR3 has 13 residues. CDR3: CAWSVGGAYEQYF. The CDR3 DNA is TGTGCCTGGAGTGTCGGGGGGGCTTACGAGCAGTACTTC.

The V call is TRBV7-9, the J call TRBJ1-1; 7 bases align to TRBD1. This CDR3 comprises 18 residues. Germline V lookup: CDR1 SEHNR, CDR2 FQNEAQ (reference sequence). The trim removed 3 bases at V and 2 bases at J, leaving 15 bases unmatched. CDR3 region: CASSFMALRTGTNTEAFF. The CDR3 nucleotides are TGTGCCAGCAGCTTTATGGCCCTCCGGACAGGTACTAACACTGAAGCTTTCTTT.

With regard to this clone: Its ends do not fully match the called genes, so a read error is possible. This chain uses TRBV5-4 with TRBJ1-2, with TRBD1 matching 7 bases. This CDR3 contains 17 residues. The germline CDR1 and CDR2 sequences are SGHNT and YYREEE (reference sequence). The CDR3 region is CASRLDFPVGTDGGYTF. The CDR3 region has the DNA TGTGCCAGCAGGTTGGATTTTCCCGTAGGGACAGACGGTGGCTACACCTTC.

The chain carries TRBV7-9 and TRBJ2-2; 7 nucleotides match TRBD1. This CDR3 contains 16 residues. Trimming at V came to 2 bases and at J to 3 bases, leaving 6 bases not matched to a gene. Germline CDR1 SEHNR, CDR2 FQNEAQ (reference sequence). The CDR3: CASSLFTGVHTGELFF. The CDR3 DNA sequence: TGTGCCAGCAGCTTATTCACAGGGGTTCACACCGGGGAGCTGTTTTTT. Variable domain in full (rest from reference TRBV7-9 and TRBJ2-2): DTGVSQNPRHKITKRGQNVTFRCDPISEHNRLYWYRQTLGQGPEFLTYFQNEAQLEKSRLLSDRFSAERPKGSFSTLEIQRTEQGDSAMYLCASSLFTGVHTGELFFGEGSRLTVL.

The chain recombines TRBV28 with TRBJ2-3; the D gene is possibly TRBD1 (6 bases). The CDR3 consists of 16 residues. With 6 bases removed from V and 2 bases from J, the gap between germline ends came to 18 bases. The germline gives CDR1 MDHEN, CDR2 SYDVKM. CDR3 nucleotides: TGTGCCAGCAGGCTCGGGACATCCCTCCACACAGATACGCAGTATTTT. Protein sequence: CASRLGTSLHTDTQYF. Variable domain in full (rest from reference TRBV28 and TRBJ2-3): DVKVTQSSRYLVKRTGEKVFLECVQDMDHENMFWYRQDPGLGLRLIYFSYDVKMKEKGDIPEGYSVSREKKERFSLILESASTNQTSMYLCASRLGTSLHTDTQYFGPGTRLTVL.